The present entry profiles one TCR beta chain with its context. Its antigen remains unknown. The sample comes from a study of naive and memory T cell subsets. Study results and caveats: In naive cells, over 85% of TCR sequences were seen only once.

Trimming pared 5 bases from V and 3 bases from J, leaving 23 bases between. CDR1 is PRHDT, CDR2 FYEKMQ, per germline (reference sequence). This CDR3 comprises 17 residues. Both TRBC1 and TRBC2 were covered by a beta constant-region primer of two equimolar oligonucleotides. Four rounds of PCR amplified the ligated cDNA using nested alpha and beta constant-region primers plus SP2. TCRdb reprocessed the UMI-ligation and nested PCR reads via MiXCR and lists one record per CDR3 protein. This table holds under 150,000 distinct CDR3 sequences, over 15% found once. CD8 T cells were positively selected from what remained after CD4 positive selection.

This sequence joins TRBV13 and TRBJ2-7; D is perhaps TRBD1 (6 bases). The sequenced material came from naive CD4+ T cells from blood. This TCR was recovered from a human donor in good health. The CDR3 DNA sequence: TGTGCCAGCAGCATTACCGGGACAACGTCCCGGGGCTACGAGCAGTACTTC. Protein: CASSITGTTSRGYEQYF.